These 4 T cell receptor beta chains came from one sample sequenced in a study of identical twins. From the 5' RACE reads, TCRdb called clonotypes with MiXCR, one entry per CDR3 protein. The sample consists of about 220,000 distinct CDR3 sequences, 7.5% of them appearing once. These records were also assigned to another study, of yellow fever vaccine responses in identical twins.

Sequenced material: memory (CD45RO+) T cells sorted from blood. The receptors stem from a woman between 18 and 29 years old in good health.

The rearrangement uses TRBV11-3 and TRBJ1-1; a weak D match, TRBD1 (5 bases). The germline V gene has CDR1 SGHNT and CDR2 YENEEA. CDR3 length equals 12 residues. V lost 4 bases to trimming and J lost 8 bases, with 11 bases between them. Here the CDR3 DNA reads TGTGCCAGCAGCTCCAGGGTGGGAGAAGCTTTCTTT. This translates into CASSSRVGEAFF.

The chain recombines TRBV12-3 or TRBV12-4 with TRBJ1-1; D may be TRBD1 (5 bases). The V end lost 3 bases, the J end lost 6 bases, and 14 bases lay between the germline ends. The CDR3 is 14 residues long. DNA of the CDR3: TGTGCCAGCAGTTTGGGAGGGGCGGTCCCTGAAGCTTTCTTT. Protein product: CASSLGGAVPEAFF.

The J gene is TRBJ2-2, the V gene TRBV5-6; D might be TRBD1 (6 bases). Trimming shortened V by 4 bases and J by 2 bases, and 15 bases separated the two germline ends. CDR3 length: 16 amino acids. Germline V gene data show CDR1 as SGHDT and CDR2 as YYEEEE. CDR3 region: CASSRAGTRNTGELFF. CDR3 sequence (DNA): TGTGCCAGCAGCCGCGCCGGGACAAGAAACACCGGGGAGCTGTTTTTT.

V usage is TRBV24-1 and J usage is TRBJ2-7; 11 bases align to TRBD2. This CDR3 region has 14 residues. CDR1 and CDR2 (germline): KGHDR, SFDVKD. V shed 5 bases, J shed 6 bases, and the junction held 5 bases outside the gene matches. The CDR3 DNA reads as TGTGCCACCAGTGCCCCCGGGACTAGCGGCGAGCAGTACTTC. Protein sequence: CATSAPGTSGEQYF.